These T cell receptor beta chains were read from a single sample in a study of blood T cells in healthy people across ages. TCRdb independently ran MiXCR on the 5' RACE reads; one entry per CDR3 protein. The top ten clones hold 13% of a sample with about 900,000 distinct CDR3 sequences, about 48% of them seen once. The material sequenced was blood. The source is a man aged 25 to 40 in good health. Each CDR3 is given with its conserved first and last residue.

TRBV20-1 CSARGLAGGPYNEQFF
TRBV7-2 CASTKLSGLAVTTDTQYF
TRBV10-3 CAISERTSSYNEQFF
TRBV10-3 CAISENSLSGANVLTF
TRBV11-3 CASSDWTRQNEQFF
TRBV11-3 CASSQGTSGGGNEQFF
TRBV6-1 CASSVGQAMNTEAFF
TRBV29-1 CSVDRRGGGNEQFF
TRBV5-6 CASSPGLAGNNEQFF
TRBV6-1 CASSEGTGGVYEQYF
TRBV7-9 CASSFGSYGQYF
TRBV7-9 CASSPGQGFDTQYF
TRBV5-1 CASSLGQGGSYEQCF
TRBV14 CASSQITGGLETQYF
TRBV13 CASSSLGGQPQHF
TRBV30 CAWSVTSDYNEQFF
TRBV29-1 CSVEGQGIVDEQYF
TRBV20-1 CSARGGLEEQYF
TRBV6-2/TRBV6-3 CASYGYGYTF
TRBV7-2 CASSLSRGGAKNIQYF
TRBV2 CASSELDRLPEPQHF
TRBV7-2 CASSLVVQGATEQFF
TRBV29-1 CSAAQVTYNEQYF
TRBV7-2 CASSPWTGGIEQYF
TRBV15 CATSRADLAGVGNEQFF
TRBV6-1 CASSESPLTQGNQPQHF
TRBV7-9 CASSLPVLDEKLFF
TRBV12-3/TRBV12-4 CASSLGGGPSNEQFF
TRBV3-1 CASSSPRALLGSQYF
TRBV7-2 CASRATQMNTEAFF
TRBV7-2 CASSLQGAKGNSPLHF
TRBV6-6 CASSYEGYEQFF
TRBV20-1 CSARATPASTDTQYF
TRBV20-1 CSAAAAGTSFSEQYF
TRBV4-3 CASSQVGFSETQYF
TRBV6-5 CASSYRGGASDTQYF
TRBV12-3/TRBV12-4 CASSLGLESHHF
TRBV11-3 CASSFRTGARSNEQFF
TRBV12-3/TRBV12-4 CASSLRGKETQYF